Each of the 14 T cell receptor beta chains below was sequenced from the same sample in a study of early T cells in non-severe SARS-CoV-2 infection. TCRdb re-analysed the 5' RACE reads in MiXCR, keeping a single row per CDR3 protein. Counted here are about 31,000 distinct CDR3 sequences, approximately 6% occurring once; the ten biggest clones make up about 6.4%. The specimen sequenced was whole blood. The source of these receptors is an adult who was a healthcare worker with PCR-confirmed SARS-CoV-2 infection or an uninfected control (not recorded which).

The table lists this clonotype with a few counts. The rearrangement joins TRBV9 to TRBJ2-4, with 13 bases fitting TRBD2. Germline CDR1 reads SGDLS; CDR2 reads YYNGEE. CDR3 length: 16 residues. J lost 5 bases, V lost 4 bases, and 6 bases had no gene match. CDR3 in amino acids: CASSHGLAGVENIQYF. Written as DNA, the CDR3 is TGTGCCAGCAGCCACGGACTAGCGGGAGTCGAAAACATTCAGTACTTC.

The chain has TRBV7-9 and TRBJ2-5, with 9 nucleotides matching TRBD2. Losses at the gene ends were 5 bases for V and 3 bases for J; bases not matched to a gene: 7. Germline CDR1 is SEHNR and CDR2 is FQNEAQ (reference sequence). The CDR3 runs to 15 residues. CDR3 sequence (DNA): TGTGCCAGCAGCCGACGACTAGCGGCCAAAGAGACCCAGTACTTC. Translated, it gives CASSRRLAAKETQYF. Full variable domain (remainder filled in from reference TRBV7-9 and TRBJ2-5): DTGVSQNPRHKITKRGQNVTFRCDPISEHNRLYWYRQTLGQGPEFLTYFQNEAQLEKSRLLSDRFSAERPKGSFSTLEIQRTEQGDSAMYLCASSRRLAAKETQYFGPGTRLLVL.

This clonotype was found a few times. A junction boundary mismatches the germline segment, possibly from a read error. The J gene is TRBJ2-1, the V gene TRBV7-9; 12 nucleotides line up with TRBD1. This CDR3 has 16 amino acids. Looked up from germline, CDR1 is SEHNR and CDR2 is FQNEAQ (reference sequence). CDR3 region: CASSPRGTGGRNKQFF. CDR3 sequence (DNA): TGTGCCAGCAGCCCGCGCGGGACAGGGGGCCGCAATAAGCAGTTCTTC.

This clonotype was detected ten times or more. CDR3 loop: CSVETRRPQHF. CDR3 bases: TGCAGCGTTGAAACGCGTAGGCCCCAGCATTTT. The rearrangement joins TRBV29-1 to TRBJ1-5; D is ambiguous. Germline loops: CDR1 SQVTM, CDR2 ANQGSEA. The CDR3 covers 11 residues. V was cut by 2 bases and J by 9 bases, with 8 bases left in between.

Worth noting for this clonotype: A much larger clone is a single base away; this may be a read error. Here the CDR3 DNA reads TGTGCCATCAGGAACCGGGGGCCGGAGGGCACCATATATTTT. Amino acid sequence: CAIRNRGPEGTIYF. The rearrangement joins TRBV10-3 to TRBJ1-3; TRBD1 is a possible D gene (6 bases). The CDR3 is 14 residues long. Germline-derived CDR1 and CDR2 are ENHRY and SYGVKD. V lost 6 bases to trimming and J lost 9 bases, with 18 bases between them.

The chain combines TRBV9 with TRBJ2-1; weak D call: TRBD2 (6 bases). The CDR3 consists of 15 residues. V lost 0 bases and J lost 2, with 9 bases in between. In germline, CDR1 is SGDLS, CDR2 YYNGEE. CDR3 in amino acids: CASSVGAGTYNEQFF. The CDR3 DNA follows: TGTGCCAGCAGCGTAGGGGCGGGAACCTACAATGAGCAGTTCTTC.

This clonotype was seen many times. The gene calls are TRBV28 and TRBJ2-1; 10 positions agree with TRBD2. This CDR3 is 17 amino acids long. The trim removed 6 bases at V and 8 bases at J, leaving 16 bases unmatched. CDR1 and CDR2 (germline): MDHEN, SYDVKM. The CDR3 DNA follows: TGTGCCAGCAGCCGCCTAGGTCTAGCGGGAGAGGTCGATGAGCAGTTCTTC. Residues: CASSRLGLAGEVDEQFF. Full variable domain (rest looked up from reference TRBV28 and TRBJ2-1): DVKVTQSSRYLVKRTGEKVFLECVQDMDHENMFWYRQDPGLGLRLIYFSYDVKMKEKGDIPEGYSVSREKKERFSLILESASTNQTSMYLCASSRLGLAGEVDEQFFGPGTRLTVL.

This clonotype was seen many times. CDR3 sequence reads: CASSPLISADTQYF. Written as DNA, the CDR3 is TGTGCCAGCAGCCCCCTTATTTCCGCAGATACGCAGTATTTT. This chain uses TRBV7-7 with TRBJ2-3, with D uncertain. This CDR3 is built from 14 residues. V was pared by 5 bases and J by 4 bases, with 13 bases between. Germline assignment: CDR1 SSHAT and CDR2 FNYEAQ (reference sequence).

CDR3 in amino acids: CASSHNSRGGNEQYF. For the CDR3, the DNA is TGCGCCAGCAGCCATAATTCCAGAGGAGGGAACGAGCAGTACTTC. V and J are TRBV4-1 and TRBJ2-7, with D perhaps matching TRBD2 (6 bases). V was trimmed by 3 bases and J by 5 bases, leaving 17 bases between them. CDR3 length equals 15 residues. From germline, CDR1 is MGHRA and CDR2 YSYEKL.

The table lists this clonotype with a few counts. The chain employs TRBV5-4 and TRBJ2-1; no definite D call. With 1 base removed from V and 0 bases from J, the gap between germline ends came to 5 bases. The CDR3 extends over 14 amino acids. Germline V CDR1 and CDR2: SGHNT, YYREEE (reference sequence). CDR3 DNA: TGTGCCAGCAGCTTGATAACCTCCTACAATGAGCAGTTCTTC. Translation: CASSLITSYNEQFF. The full variable domain, with the rest looked up from reference TRBV5-4 and TRBJ2-1, is ETGVTQSPTHLIKTRGQQVTLRCSSQSGHNTVSWYQQALGQGPQFIFQYYREEENGRGNFPPRFSGLQFPNYSSELNVNALELDDSALYLCASSLITSYNEQFFGPGTRLTVL.

The chain uses TRBV18 and TRBJ2-7; TRBD2 matches 7 bases. V shed 3 bases, J shed 2 bases, and the junction held 4 bases outside the gene matches. CDR1 is KGHSH and CDR2 is LQKENI in the germline V gene. The CDR3 runs to 14 residues. The DNA for the CDR3 is TGTGCCAGCTCACCCTCCAGCGGGACCTACGAGCAGTACTTC. Residues: CASSPSSGTYEQYF. The full variable domain, completed using reference TRBV18 and TRBJ2-7, is NAGVMQNPRHLVRRRGQEARLRCSPMKGHSHVYWYRQLPEEGLKFMVYLQKENIIDESGMPKERFSAEFPKEGPSILRIQQVVRGDSAAYFCASSPSSGTYEQYFGPGTRLTVT.

This clonotype turned up a few times. The V and J genes are TRBV9 and TRBJ1-5; D possibly corresponds to TRBD1 (5 bases). V was trimmed by 4 bases and J by 4 bases, leaving 12 bases between them. Germline CDR1 is SGDLS and CDR2 is YYNGEE. The CDR3 runs to 14 residues. The CDR3 loop is CASSQGPGNQPQHF. In DNA, the CDR3 is TGTGCCAGCAGCCAGGGCCCAGGGAATCAGCCCCAGCATTTT. The whole variable domain, remainder taken from reference TRBV9 and TRBJ1-5, is DSGVTQTPKHLITATGQRVTLRCSPRSGDLSVYWYQQSLDQGLQFLIQYYNGEERAKGNILERFSAQQFPDLHSELNLSSLELGDSALYFCASSQGPGNQPQHFGDGTRLSIL.

This clonotype was detected a few times. This chain connects TRBV11-2 to TRBJ1-5; the D gene is possibly TRBD1 (5 bases). This CDR3 is built from 13 residues. V was clipped by 3 bases and J by 7 bases, with 10 bases between them. Germline lookup yields CDR1 SGHAT and CDR2 FQNNGV. CDR3 residues: CASSFFEGQPQHF. DNA for the CDR3: TGTGCCAGCAGCTTCTTTGAGGGGCAGCCCCAGCATTTT.

This clonotype was observed a handful of times. V and J are TRBV20-1 and TRBJ2-3; TRBD1 or TRBD2 may be the D gene (7 bases each). Germline assignment: CDR1 DFQATT and CDR2 SNEGSKA (reference sequence). The V gene lost 3 bases and the J gene lost 2 bases, with 21 bases spanning the gap. This CDR3 comprises 17 residues. CDR3: CSARSLAEGAITDTQYF. In DNA form, the CDR3 reads TGCAGTGCTAGGTCGCTAGCGGAGGGGGCTATCACAGATACGCAGTATTTT.